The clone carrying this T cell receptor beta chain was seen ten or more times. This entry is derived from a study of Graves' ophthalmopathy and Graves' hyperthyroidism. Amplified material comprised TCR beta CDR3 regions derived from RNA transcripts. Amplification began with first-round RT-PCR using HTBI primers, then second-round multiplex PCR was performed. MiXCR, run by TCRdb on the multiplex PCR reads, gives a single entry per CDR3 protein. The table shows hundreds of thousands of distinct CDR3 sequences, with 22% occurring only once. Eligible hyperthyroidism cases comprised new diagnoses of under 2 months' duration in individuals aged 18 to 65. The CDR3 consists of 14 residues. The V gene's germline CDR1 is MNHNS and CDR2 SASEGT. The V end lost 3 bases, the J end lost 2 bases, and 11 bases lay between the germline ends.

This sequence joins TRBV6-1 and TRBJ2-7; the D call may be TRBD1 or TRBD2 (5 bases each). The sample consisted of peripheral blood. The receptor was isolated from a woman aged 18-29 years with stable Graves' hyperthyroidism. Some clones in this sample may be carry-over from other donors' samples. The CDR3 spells CASSEGRFAYEQYF. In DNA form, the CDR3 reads TGTGCCAGCAGTGAGGGACGATTTGCCTACGAGCAGTACTTC.